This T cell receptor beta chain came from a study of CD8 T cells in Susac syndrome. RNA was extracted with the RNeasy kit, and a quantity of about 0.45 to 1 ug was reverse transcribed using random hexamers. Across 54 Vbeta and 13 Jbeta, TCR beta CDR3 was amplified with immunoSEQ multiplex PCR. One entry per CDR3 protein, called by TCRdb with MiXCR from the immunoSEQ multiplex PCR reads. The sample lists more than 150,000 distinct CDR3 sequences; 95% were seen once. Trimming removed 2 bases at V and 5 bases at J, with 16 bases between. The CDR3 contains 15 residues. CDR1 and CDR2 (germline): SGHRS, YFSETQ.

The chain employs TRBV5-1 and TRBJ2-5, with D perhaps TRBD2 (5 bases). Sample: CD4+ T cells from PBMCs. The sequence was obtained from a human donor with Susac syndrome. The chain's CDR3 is CASSFSGKFSETQYF. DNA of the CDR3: TGCGCCAGCAGCTTCTCGGGGAAATTTAGTGAGACCCAGTACTTC.